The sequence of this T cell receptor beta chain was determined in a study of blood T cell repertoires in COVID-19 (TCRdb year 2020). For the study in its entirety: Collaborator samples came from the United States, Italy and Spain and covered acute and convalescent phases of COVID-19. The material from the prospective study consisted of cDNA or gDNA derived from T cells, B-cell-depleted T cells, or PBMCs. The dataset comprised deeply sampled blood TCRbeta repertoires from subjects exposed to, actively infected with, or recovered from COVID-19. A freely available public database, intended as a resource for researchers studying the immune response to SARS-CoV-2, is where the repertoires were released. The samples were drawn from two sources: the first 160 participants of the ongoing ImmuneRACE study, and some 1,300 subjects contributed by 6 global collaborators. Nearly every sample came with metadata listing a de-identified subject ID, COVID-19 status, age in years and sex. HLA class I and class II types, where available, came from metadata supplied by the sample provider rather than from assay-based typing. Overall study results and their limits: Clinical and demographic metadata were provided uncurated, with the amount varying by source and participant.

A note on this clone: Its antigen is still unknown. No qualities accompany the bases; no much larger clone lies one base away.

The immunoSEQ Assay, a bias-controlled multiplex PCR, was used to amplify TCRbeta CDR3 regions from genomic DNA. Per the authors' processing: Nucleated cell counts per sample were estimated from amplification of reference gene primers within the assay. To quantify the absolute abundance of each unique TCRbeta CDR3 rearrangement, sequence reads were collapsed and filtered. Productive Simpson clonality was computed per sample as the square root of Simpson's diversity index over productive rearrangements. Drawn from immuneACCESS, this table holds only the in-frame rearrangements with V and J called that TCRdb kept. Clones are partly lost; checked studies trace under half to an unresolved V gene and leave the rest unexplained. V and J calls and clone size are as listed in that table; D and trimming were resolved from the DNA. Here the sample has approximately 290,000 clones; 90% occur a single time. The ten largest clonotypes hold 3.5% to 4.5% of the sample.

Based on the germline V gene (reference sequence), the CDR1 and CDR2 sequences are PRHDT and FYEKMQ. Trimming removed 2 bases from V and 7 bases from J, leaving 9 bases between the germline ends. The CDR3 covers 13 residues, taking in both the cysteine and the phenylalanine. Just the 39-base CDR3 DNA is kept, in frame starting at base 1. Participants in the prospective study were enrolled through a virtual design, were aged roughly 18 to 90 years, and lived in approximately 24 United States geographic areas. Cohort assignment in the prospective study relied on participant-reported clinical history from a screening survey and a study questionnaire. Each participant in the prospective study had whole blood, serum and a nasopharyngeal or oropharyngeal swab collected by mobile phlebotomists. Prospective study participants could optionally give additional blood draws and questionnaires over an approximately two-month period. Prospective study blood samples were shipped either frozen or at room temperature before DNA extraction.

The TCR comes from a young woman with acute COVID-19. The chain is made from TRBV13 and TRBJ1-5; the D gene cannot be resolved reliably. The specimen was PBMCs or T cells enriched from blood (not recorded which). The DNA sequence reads TGTGCCAGCAGCTTACGGAGGGAACAGCCCCAGCATTTT. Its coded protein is CASSLRREQPQHF.